The clone carrying this TCR beta chain was seen only once. Looked up from germline, CDR1 is SGDLS and CDR2 is YYNGEE. This CDR3 comprises 18 residues. Trimming removed 0 bases at V and 0 bases at J, with 17 bases between. The record originates from a study of blood T cell repertoires in COVID-19. Here immunoSEQ multiplex PCR was the method, and the copy in TCRdb shows in-frame clones only, minus some. The sample records about 320,000 clones, more than 75% being singletons. What was sequenced was PBMCs or T cells enriched from blood (not recorded which). The origin of this receptor is a man in his 60s who had recovered from COVID-19. V usage is TRBV9 and J usage is TRBJ2-3, with D maybe TRBD2 (6 bases). CDR3 residues: CASSVAPLAGTSTDTQYF. Written as DNA, the CDR3 is TGTGCCAGCAGCGTAGCGCCCTTGGCGGGGACTAGCACAGATACGCAGTATTTT.